The clone carrying this T cell receptor (beta chain) was counted only a few times. What it binds is not known. The data were obtained in a study of T cell responses to AZD1222 COVID-19 vaccine. General study results and limits: Regions 160-218 and 743-854 held dominance among vaccine-associated CD4 TCRs, which spanned spike. Most donors were white British and more were female, and clonal diversity was possibly underestimated. Within unmutated variant regions lay the reported targets of nearly half of spike-specific TCRs.

The repertoire was sequenced with immunoSEQ multiplex PCR; TCRdb's copy has only in-frame clones and lacks some. The profile covers 95,000 to 100,000 clones, with 65% to 85% appearing a single time and 12% to 15% taken by the ten largest. There are 17 residues in the CDR3. J gave up 7 bases and V 1 base, and 12 bases lay outside the gene matches. The germline V gene has CDR1 SEHNR and CDR2 FQNEAQ (reference sequence). This TCR derives from an adult who received the AZD1222 COVID-19 vaccine. The specimen was peripheral blood, collected 28 days after the second AZD1222 dose. V is TRBV7-9 and J is TRBJ1-5; 8 nucleotides line up with TRBD1. CDR3: CASSLGSAGGFGQPQHF. As DNA, the CDR3 is TGTGCCAGCAGCTTAGGGTCGGCAGGGGGCTTCGGACAGCCCCAGCATTTT. Full variable domain (remainder filled in from reference TRBV7-9 and TRBJ1-5): DTGVSQNPRHKITKRGQNVTFRCDPISEHNRLYWYRQTLGQGPEFLTYFQNEAQLEKSRLLSDRFSAERPKGSFSTLEIQRTEQGDSAMYLCASSLGSAGGFGQPQHFGDGTRLSIL.